This TCR beta chain was documented in a study of cytomegalovirus exposure and HLA in healthy donors. Looking at the study overall: About 80 million unique TCR sequences came from HLA-typed donors in an early release.

Study-wide results and limits: The study put some 150 TCR beta chains on its list as cytomegalovirus-associated. In a later analysis, DRB1 alleles had the most associated TCRs; HLA-C alleles the fewest. Earlier analysis looked at TCR beta V segments, and most were productive about 87% or about 30% of the time.

The CDR3 is 14 residues long. Comments on this clone: Its antigen is as yet unknown.

In the PCR, 60 Vbeta and 13 Jbeta primers were used. The assay was immunoSEQ multiplex PCR, and TCRdb's table has in-frame clones only and misses some. The sample includes about 98,000 clones, around 77% seen only once; the top ten take around 9.6%. Material: PBMCs. This sequence joins TRBV21-1 and TRBJ2-1; TRBD2, the D gene given by the table, was not confirmed from the DNA. TRBV21-1 is shown as a pseudogene. This sequence originates from a male donor in good health and CMV-seropositive. The CDR3 sequence: CASSKAGEGNEQFF. The CDR3 DNA follows: TGTGCCAGCAGCAAAGCGGGGGAGGGGAATGAGCAGTTCTTC.